This passage covers 17 T cell receptor beta chains from one sample sequenced in a study of neoadjuvant anti-PD-1 for oral cavity cancer (TCRdb year 2021). Library preparation employed the immunoSEQ multiplex PCR assay. This immuneACCESS table, as held by TCRdb, lists in-frame sequences with V and J called but not all clones. Of the missing ones, under half trace to an unresolved V gene in checked studies; the others have no known cause. This sample holds about 20,000 clones; around three quarters were observed only once. Roughly 2.5% of the sample is taken by the ten largest. The time point label corresponds to: before neoadjuvant nivolumab. The sample in question was PBMCs, obtained before nivolumab (anti-PD-1) treatment. These TCRs come from a person between 40 and 79 years old with oral cavity squamous cell carcinoma.

The J gene is TRBJ2-5, the V gene TRBV19, with 8 bases identical to TRBD1. J lost 2 bases, V lost 9 bases, and 5 bases had no gene match. The germline V gene has CDR1 LNHDA and CDR2 SQIVND (reference sequence). This CDR3 contains 13 residues. CDR3 bases: TGTGCCAGCACGGACAGGGTACAAGAGACCCAGTACTTC. Translation: CASTDRVQETQYF.

The chain recombines TRBV10-3 with TRBJ2-1; D remains ambiguous. CDR1 and CDR2 (germline): ENHRY, SYGVKD. V was pared by 4 bases and J by 0 bases, with 10 bases between. This CDR3 has 15 amino acids. The CDR3 DNA reads TGTGCCATCAGTGGGCAGCTCAGCTCCTACAATGAGCAGTTCTTC. As protein: CAISGQLSSYNEQFF.

The chain employs TRBV25-1 and TRBJ2-1, with D uncertain. The V end was cut by 4 bases, the J end by 0 bases, with 10 bases between. CDR1 is MGHDK and CDR2 is SYGVNS in the germline V gene. The CDR3 consists of 15 residues. CDR3 protein: CASSGTVSSYNEQFF. The CDR3 nucleotides are TGTGCCAGCAGTGGCACAGTAAGCTCCTACAATGAGCAGTTCTTC. Complete variable domain (other parts from reference TRBV25-1 and TRBJ2-1): EADIYQTPRYLVIGTGKKITLECSQTMGHDKMYWYQQDPGMELHLIHYSYGVNSTEKGDLSSESTVSRIRTEHFPLTLESARPSHTSQYLCASSGTVSSYNEQFFGPGTRLTVL.

The chain joins TRBV5-4 to TRBJ2-6; D unresolved. The CDR3 contains 15 residues. V was cut by 4 bases and J by 2 bases, with 10 bases left in between. CDR1 and CDR2 (germline): SGHNT, YYREEE (reference sequence). Written as DNA, the CDR3 is TGTGCCAGCAGCCTCAGTTATCCTGGGGCCAACGTCCTGACTTTC. Translated: CASSLSYPGANVLTF.

The chain carries TRBV7-8 and TRBJ1-1, with 7 nucleotides matching TRBD1. This CDR3 spans 14 amino acids. Per germline, CDR1 SGHVS and CDR2 FQNEAQ. Trimming at V came to 4 bases and at J to 4 bases, leaving 6 bases not matched to a gene. The CDR3 coding sequence is TGTGCCAGCAGCTGGTACAGGGGTAGCACTGAAGCTTTCTTT. Protein: CASSWYRGSTEAFF.

This clone has just a few counts. In nucleotides, the CDR3 is TGTGCCACCAGCAGAGATAATCGCCAAGGGTATGAGCAGTTCTTC. Protein product: CATSRDNRQGYEQFF. V usage is TRBV15 and J usage is TRBJ2-1, with D uncertain. This CDR3 has 15 amino acids. The V and J ends lost 0 bases and 8 bases respectively, with 14 bases between them. Germline V CDR1 and CDR2: LNHNV, YYDKDF (reference sequence).

This chain uses TRBV5-8 with TRBJ1-2; TRBD1 aligns across 7 bases. Germline V CDR1 and CDR2: SGHTS, YDEGEE. J lost 3 bases, V lost 4 bases, and 6 bases had no gene match. The CDR3 totals 14 residues. The CDR3 DNA is TGTGCCAGCAGCCGAAGGACAGGCGACTATGGCTACACCTTC. This encodes CASSRRTGDYGYTF.

The rearrangement uses TRBV7-2 and TRBJ2-7, with D possibly TRBD1 on 5 matching bases. CDR1 SGHTA and CDR2 FQGNSA come from the germline V gene. With 2 bases removed from V and 3 bases from J, the gap between germline ends came to 11 bases. CDR3 size: 14 residues. The CDR3 region is CASSLQAGYYEQYF. Written as DNA, the CDR3 is TGTGCCAGCAGCTTACAGGCAGGGTACTACGAGCAGTACTTC.

Concerning this clone itself: One junction end does not reproduce the germline sequence, and a read error may be involved. The chain couples TRBV7-7 to TRBJ2-1, with D unresolved. The germline CDR1 and CDR2 sequences are SSHAT and FNYEAQ (reference sequence). The CDR3 has 16 residues. CDR3 nucleotides: TGTGCTAGCAGCTTGAGGTTGGGTGTTGCCAACAATGAGCAGTTCTTC. Amino acids: CASSLRLGVANNEQFF.

In this sample, this clone turned up once. The CDR3 DNA reads TGTGCCAGCAGAACCGGGAGTGCCAAAAACATTCAGTACTTC. This encodes CASRTGSAKNIQYF. The genes are TRBV6-5 and TRBJ2-4, with a tentative D call TRBD2 (6 bases). The CDR3 is 14 residues long. Germline-derived CDR1 and CDR2 are MNHEY and SVGAGI. The V and J ends lost 6 bases and 1 base respectively, with 10 bases between them.

The rearrangement joins TRBV14 to TRBJ1-2; D gene ambiguous. V was trimmed by 3 bases and J by 4 bases, leaving 9 bases between them. In germline, CDR1 is SGHDN, CDR2 FVKESK. The CDR3 runs to 13 residues. The CDR3 DNA reads as TGTGCCAGCAGCCAGTTAATAAGCTATGGCTACACCTTC. As protein: CASSQLISYGYTF.

J is TRBJ1-1 and V is TRBV5-1, with 9 bases identical to TRBD1. Germline CDR1 SGHRS, CDR2 YFSETQ. The CDR3 contains 15 residues. After removal of 1 base from V and 2 bases from J, the junction contained 3 bases not matched to a gene. In DNA, the CDR3 is TGCGCCAGCAGCTTGTCGACAGGGGGAAACACTGAAGCTTTCTTT. Its translation: CASSLSTGGNTEAFF.

This clone came up once. This chain joins TRBV9 and TRBJ2-7, with 9 bases that match TRBD2. With 3 bases clipped from V and 4 bases from J, the junction kept 2 bases outside the gene matches. Germline V gives CDR1 SGDLS, CDR2 YYNGEE. CDR3 length equals 13 residues. In DNA form, the CDR3 reads TGTGCCAGCAGCGGGACTAGCGAGTACGAGCAGTACTTC. This sequence encodes CASSGTSEYEQYF.

The chain joins TRBV27 to TRBJ2-1; D remains unclear. The CDR3 runs to 11 residues. Germline V gives CDR1 MNHEY, CDR2 SMNVEV (reference sequence). V shed 3 bases and J shed 7 bases, with 4 bases lying between them. The CDR3 is CASSFLNEQFF. The CDR3 nucleotides read TGTGCCAGCAGTTTTTTGAATGAGCAGTTCTTC.

The chain couples TRBV18 to TRBJ2-1; D might be TRBD2 (6 bases). Germline loops: CDR1 KGHSH, CDR2 LQKENI. The germline V and J ends were trimmed by 2 bases and 4 bases, with 12 bases remaining between them. The CDR3 is made up of 15 amino acids. CDR3 region: CASSPASGYYNEQFF. In nucleotides, the CDR3 is TGTGCCAGCTCACCAGCGAGCGGGTATTACAATGAGCAGTTCTTC.

The chain couples TRBV6-5 to TRBJ2-7; 7 nucleotides agree with TRBD1. The CDR3 contains 14 residues. In germline, CDR1 is MNHEY, CDR2 SVGAGI. J gave up 3 bases and V 8 bases, and 10 bases lay outside the gene matches. The CDR3 DNA is TGTGCCAGCCGCCCGGGACAGACCCGCTACGAGCAGTACTTC. This codes for CASRPGQTRYEQYF.

The V call is TRBV30, the J call TRBJ2-2; D is possibly TRBD1 (5 bases). Germline V gives CDR1 GTSNPN, CDR2 SVGIG (reference sequence). With 6 bases removed from V and 7 bases from J, the gap between germline ends came to 15 bases. The CDR3 runs 13 residues. The CDR3 sequence: CACSSQGFGELFF. The CDR3 nucleotides read TGTGCCTGCAGTTCTCAGGGCTTCGGGGAGCTGTTTTTT. The variable domain in full, completed from reference TRBV30 and TRBJ2-2, reads SQTIHQWPATLVQPVGSPLSLECTVEGTSNPNLYWYRQAAGRGLQLLFYSVGIGQISSEVPQNLSASRPQDRQFILSSKKLLLSDSGFYLCACSSQGFGELFFGEGSRLTVL.